The 23 T cell receptor beta chains listed next were all sequenced from one sample in a study of blood T cell repertoires in COVID-19. Some clones are missing from TCRdb's copy, which holds only in-frame ones; the method was immunoSEQ multiplex PCR. This sample has around 170,000 clones; 83% occur once, and the top ten carry roughly 6.1%. The sample was peripheral blood. These TCRs come from a woman in her 40s with acute or convalescent COVID-19.

The rearrangement links TRBV24-1 to TRBJ2-3; D is ambiguous. There are 13 residues in the CDR3. CDR1 and CDR2 from the germline V gene are KGHDR and SFDVKD. The V end was cut by 8 bases, the J end by 6 bases, with 14 bases between. The CDR3 sequence is CATKPPASDTQYF. The CDR3 DNA sequence: TGTGCCACCAAGCCCCCCGCATCGGATACGCAGTATTTT.

The rearrangement uses TRBV7-2 and TRBJ2-5, with D perhaps TRBD1 (6 bases). Germline CDR1 is SGHTA and CDR2 is FQGNSA. The CDR3 loop spans 14 amino acids. Between the trimmed V and J ends, which lost 3 bases and 6 bases, there was a span of 14 bases. The DNA for the CDR3 is TGTGCCAGCAGCTTGAGGCAGGGGACACAGACCCAGTACTTC. This translates into CASSLRQGTQTQYF.

Written as DNA, the CDR3 is TGCGCCAGCAGTGATCGGCAGGAACAAATCAATCAGCCCCAGCATTTT. Residues: CASSDRQEQINQPQHF. This sequence joins TRBV10-2 and TRBJ1-5; no clear D gene. Germline assignment: CDR1 WSHSY and CDR2 SAAADI. The CDR3 length is 16 residues. V lost 3 bases to trimming and J lost 3 bases, with 15 bases between them.

The V call is TRBV2, the J call TRBJ2-1; D is possibly TRBD2 (5 bases). The CDR3 is 14 residues long. V was cut by 3 bases and J by 6 bases, with 12 bases left in between. Germline CDR1 reads SNHLY; CDR2 reads FYNNEI. CDR3 sequence reads: CASSETTRSNEQFF. CDR3 in DNA: TGTGCCAGCAGTGAGACAACTAGGAGCAATGAGCAGTTCTTC. The full variable domain, its missing parts supplied by reference TRBV2 and TRBJ2-1, is EPEVTQTPSHQVTQMGQEVILRCVPISNHLYFYWYRQILGQKVEFLVSFYNNEISEKSEIFDDQFSVERPDGSNFTLKIRSTKLEDSAMYFCASSETTRSNEQFFGPGTRLTVL.

This chain links TRBV5-1 with TRBJ1-1; weak D call: TRBD1 (5 bases). This CDR3 comprises 16 residues. Germline V gene sequence: CDR1 SGHRS, CDR2 YFSETQ. V lost 1 base and J lost 7, with 20 bases in between. The CDR3 loop reads CASSLHTSGGRGEAFF. For the CDR3, the DNA is TGCGCCAGCAGCTTGCACACTTCTGGAGGGAGGGGTGAAGCTTTCTTT.

The chain employs TRBV28 and TRBJ2-7; TRBD1 is a possible D gene (6 bases). The CDR3 spans 14 residues. Germline loops: CDR1 MDHEN, CDR2 SYDVKM. With 8 bases removed from V and 0 bases from J, the gap between germline ends came to 14 bases. CDR3 amino acids: CASWGQGHSYEQYF. The CDR3 DNA follows: TGTGCCAGCTGGGGCCAGGGGCACTCCTACGAGCAGTACTTC.

This clone was seen many times. This rearrangement joins TRBV11-2 to TRBJ2-1; 11 bases fit TRBD2. The CDR3 covers 15 residues. Germline assignment: CDR1 SGHAT and CDR2 FQNNGV. V lost 1 base to trimming and J lost 7 bases; unmatched junction nucleotides: 3. CDR3 sequence reads: CASSLGTSGLNEQFF. In DNA, the CDR3 is TGTGCCAGCAGCTTAGGGACTAGCGGGCTGAATGAGCAGTTCTTC. Variable domain in full (rest from reference TRBV11-2 and TRBJ2-1): EAGVAQSPRYKIIEKRQSVAFWCNPISGHATLYWYQQILGQGPKLLIQFQNNGVVDDSQLPKDRFSAERLKGVDSTLKIQPAKLEDSAVYLCASSLGTSGLNEQFFGPGTRLTVL.

This chain joins TRBV5-6 and TRBJ2-7, with a weak D call TRBD1 (5 bases). CDR1 is SGHDT, CDR2 YYEEEE, per germline. There are 15 residues in the CDR3. V was clipped by 3 bases and J by 4 bases, with 17 bases between them. The CDR3 DNA reads as TGTGCCAGCAGCTACTATCCACCAGACAGTTACGAGCAGTACTTC. This codes for CASSYYPPDSYEQYF.

The chain joins TRBV6-2 or TRBV6-3 to TRBJ1-2, with D perhaps matching TRBD1 (5 bases). The CDR3 has 15 residues. CDR1 and CDR2 (germline): MNHEY, SVGEGT. V was pared by 2 bases and J by 4 bases, with 14 bases between. The CDR3 reads CASSYRQSLGYGYTF. CDR3 bases: TGTGCCAGCAGTTACCGACAGTCCCTTGGCTATGGCTACACCTTC.

Here the CDR3 reads CASIARPNSNQPQHF. The CDR3 DNA follows: TGTGCCAGTATTGCTCGCCCTAATAGCAATCAGCCCCAGCATTTT. The V and J genes are TRBV19 and TRBJ1-5, with D hard to call. Trimming pared 7 bases from V and 0 bases from J, leaving 13 bases between. The CDR3 runs 15 residues. The germline CDR1 and CDR2 sequences are LNHDA and SQIVND (reference sequence).

This chain connects TRBV19 to TRBJ2-1, with TRBD2 matching 14 bases. Germline-derived CDR1 and CDR2 are LNHDA and SQIVND (reference sequence). This CDR3 contains 14 residues. The ends lost 7 bases at V and 8 bases at J; junction bases unmatched: 4. The CDR3 bases are TGTGCCAGTAAAGGACTAGCGGGAGGTTATGAGCAGTTCTTC. This gives the protein CASKGLAGGYEQFF.

V usage is TRBV28 and J usage is TRBJ2-1, with D possibly TRBD2 on 6 matching bases. CDR3 length: 11 amino acids. Trimming cost V 11 bases and J 7 bases, with 12 bases left between them. The V gene's germline CDR1 is MDHEN and CDR2 SYDVKM. The CDR3 nucleotides read TGTGCCGGCGCGAGCGGGAATGAGCAGTTCTTC. It encodes CAGASGNEQFF. The whole variable domain, filled in from reference TRBV28 and TRBJ2-1, reads DVKVTQSSRYLVKRTGEKVFLECVQDMDHENMFWYRQDPGLGLRLIYFSYDVKMKEKGDIPEGYSVSREKKERFSLILESASTNQTSMYLCAGASGNEQFFGPGTRLTVL.

The chain is built from TRBV30 and TRBJ2-2; D unclear. The CDR3 extends over 13 amino acids. The germline V gene encodes CDR1 GTSNPN and CDR2 SVGIG (reference sequence). Trimming left V 4 bases short and J 6 bases short, with 12 bases between. The CDR3 spells CAWTRGSAGELFF. The DNA for the CDR3 is TGTGCCTGGACCAGAGGAAGCGCCGGGGAGCTGTTTTTT. The full variable domain, in which reference TRBV30 and TRBJ2-2 provide the parts outside the CDR3, is SQTIHQWPATLVQPVGSPLSLECTVEGTSNPNLYWYRQAAGRGLQLLFYSVGIGQISSEVPQNLSASRPQDRQFILSSKKLLLSDSGFYLCAWTRGSAGELFFGEGSRLTVL.

The CDR3 protein is CASSQQGADRYGYTF. The DNA for the CDR3 is TGTGCCAGCAGCCAACAGGGGGCGGATCGCTATGGCTACACCTTC. The chain couples TRBV7-2 to TRBJ1-2; 9 positions match TRBD1. The germline gives CDR1 SGHTA, CDR2 FQGNSA. Losses at the gene ends were 5 bases for V and 4 bases for J; bases not matched to a gene: 8. This CDR3 region has 15 residues. The complete variable domain, with remaining parts taken from reference TRBV7-2 and TRBJ1-2, reads GAGVSQSPSNKVTEKGKDVELRCDPISGHTALYWYRQSLGQGLEFLIYFQGNSAPDKSGLPSDRFSAERTGGSVSTLTIQRTQQEDSAVYLCASSQQGADRYGYTFGSGTRLTVV.

V gene TRBV6-5 combines with J gene TRBJ2-7; TRBD1 matches at 9 bases. CDR3 length equals 13 residues. The V gene end was trimmed by 8 bases and the J gene end by 5 bases; junction bases not matched to a gene: 7. Germline V CDR1 and CDR2: MNHEY, SVGAGI. CDR3 DNA sequence: TGTGCCAGCCGGGACAGGGTTTACGACGAGCAGTACTTC. This translates into CASRDRVYDEQYF.

This clone was observed a few times. The V and J genes are TRBV4-2 and TRBJ1-1; the D gene is possibly TRBD1 (6 bases). CDR1 is LGHNA, CDR2 YNFKEQ, per germline. The CDR3 spans 13 residues. With 1 base removed from V and 5 bases from J, the gap between germline ends came to 8 bases. The CDR3 nucleotides are TGTGCCAGCAGCCAAGTCACAGGGACTGAAGCTTTCTTT. Translation: CASSQVTGTEAFF.

The V gene is TRBV19, the J gene TRBJ2-2; TRBD2 matches 13 bases. CDR1 and CDR2 from the germline V gene are LNHDA and SQIVND (reference sequence). The CDR3 loop spans 19 amino acids. V trimming: 5 bases; J trimming: 6 bases; junction bases outside the gene matches: 15. CDR3 amino acids: CASSAGLAGRARIAGELFF. The CDR3 bases are TGTGCCAGTAGTGCGGGACTAGCGGGGCGGGCGAGGATTGCCGGGGAGCTGTTTTTT.

This chain uses TRBV5-1 with TRBJ2-4; 7 bases are a match to TRBD2. V dropped 4 bases and J dropped 10; count of bases not matched to a gene: 11. This CDR3 region has 14 residues. Germline V lookup: CDR1 SGHRS, CDR2 YFSETQ. CDR3 region: CASSPGQGEGIQYF. The CDR3 nucleotides read TGCGCCAGCAGCCCCGGTCAAGGGGAGGGGATTCAGTACTTC. Full variable domain (missing parts from reference TRBV5-1 and TRBJ2-4): KAGVTQTPRYLIKTRGQQVTLSCSPISGHRSVSWYQQTPGQGLQFLFEYFSETQRNKGNFPGRFSGRQFSNSRSEMNVSTLELGDSALYLCASSPGQGEGIQYFGAGTRLSVL.

The chain links TRBV5-5 to TRBJ2-5, with TRBD1 matching 7 bases. After removal of 1 base from V and 5 bases from J, the junction contained 5 bases not matched to a gene. The CDR3 spans 14 residues. Germline V lookup: CDR1 SGHKS, CDR2 YYEKEE (reference sequence). The CDR3 protein is CASSLNRGSETQYF. In nucleotides, the CDR3 is TGTGCCAGCAGCTTGAACAGGGGATCGGAGACCCAGTACTTC.

V usage is TRBV27 and J usage is TRBJ1-2, with D possibly being TRBD1 (5 bases). The V gene's germline CDR1 is MNHEY and CDR2 SMNVEV (reference sequence). The CDR3 loop spans 15 amino acids. V lost 3 bases and J lost 4, with 15 bases in between. The CDR3 DNA sequence: TGTGCCAGCAGTTTGGGACTGGGGATTTTCTATGGCTACACCTTC. Its protein product is CASSLGLGIFYGYTF.

The table lists this clone with a count of one. The V and J genes are TRBV6-4 and TRBJ1-2; D gene uncertain. The V end was cut by 4 bases, the J end by 7 bases, with 19 bases between. CDR3 size: 15 residues. Per germline, CDR1 MRHNA and CDR2 SNTAGT. The CDR3 nucleotides read TGTGCCAGCAGTGGCCCCCGAAGAGGAATTGGTGGCTACACCTTC. It translates to CASSGPRRGIGGYTF.

This rearrangement joins TRBV7-6 to TRBJ1-1; possible D gene TRBD1, 6 bases. The CDR3 runs 15 residues. The germline V gene encodes CDR1 SGHVS and CDR2 FNYEAQ. The germline V and J ends were trimmed by 3 bases and 4 bases, with 15 bases remaining between them. For the CDR3, the DNA is TGTGCCAGCAGCTTTGCGGGGGGCTTCGGCACTGAAGCTTTCTTT. Its protein is CASSFAGGFGTEAFF.

The chain uses TRBV10-3 and TRBJ2-6; 11 bases map to TRBD1. From germline, CDR1 is ENHRY and CDR2 SYGVKD. CDR3 length: 19 amino acids. The V and J ends lost 11 bases and 3 bases, in that order; junction bases with no gene match: 18. This CDR3 reads CASRRALGQGAGGANVLTF. DNA for the CDR3: TGTGCCTCGCGCCGCGCGCTCGGACAGGGGGCGGGTGGGGCCAACGTCCTGACTTTC.